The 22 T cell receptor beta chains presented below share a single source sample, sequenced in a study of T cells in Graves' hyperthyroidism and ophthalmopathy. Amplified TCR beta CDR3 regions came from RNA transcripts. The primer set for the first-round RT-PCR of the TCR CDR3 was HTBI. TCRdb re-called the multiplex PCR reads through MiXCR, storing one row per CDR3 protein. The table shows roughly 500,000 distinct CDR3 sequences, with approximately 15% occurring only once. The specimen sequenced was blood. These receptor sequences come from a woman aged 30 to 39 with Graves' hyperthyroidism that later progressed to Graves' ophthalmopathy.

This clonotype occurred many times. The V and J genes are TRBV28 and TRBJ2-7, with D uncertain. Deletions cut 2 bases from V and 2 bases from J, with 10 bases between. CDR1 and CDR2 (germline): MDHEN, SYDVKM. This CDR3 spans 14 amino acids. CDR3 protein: CASSLVPAAYEQYF. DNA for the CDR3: TGTGCCAGCAGTTTAGTACCCGCCGCCTACGAGCAGTACTTC.

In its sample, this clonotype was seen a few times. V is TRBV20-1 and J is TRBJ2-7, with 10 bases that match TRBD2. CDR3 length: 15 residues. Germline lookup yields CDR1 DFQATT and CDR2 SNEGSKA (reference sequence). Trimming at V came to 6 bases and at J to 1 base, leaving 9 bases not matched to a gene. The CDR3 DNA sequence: TGCAGTGCCATAGGACTAGCGGTACTATCCTACGAGCAGTACTTC. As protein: CSAIGLAVLSYEQYF.

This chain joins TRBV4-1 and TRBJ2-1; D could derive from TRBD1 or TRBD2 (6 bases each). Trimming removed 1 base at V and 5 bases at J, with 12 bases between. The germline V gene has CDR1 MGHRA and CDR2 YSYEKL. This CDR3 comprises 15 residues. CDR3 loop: CASSQADGGNNEQFF. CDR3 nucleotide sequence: TGCGCCAGCAGCCAAGCTGACGGGGGCAACAATGAGCAGTTCTTC.

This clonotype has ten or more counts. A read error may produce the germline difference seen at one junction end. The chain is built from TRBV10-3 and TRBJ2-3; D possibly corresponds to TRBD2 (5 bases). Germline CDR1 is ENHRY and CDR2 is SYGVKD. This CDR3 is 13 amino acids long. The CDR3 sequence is CAVSALGADTQYF. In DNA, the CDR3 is TGTGCCGTCAGTGCCCTCGGGGCAGATACGCAGTATTTT.

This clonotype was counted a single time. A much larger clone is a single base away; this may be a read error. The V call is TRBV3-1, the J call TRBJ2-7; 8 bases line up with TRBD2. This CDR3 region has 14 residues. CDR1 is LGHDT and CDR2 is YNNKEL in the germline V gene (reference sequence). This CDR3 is CASSQGTSSYERYF. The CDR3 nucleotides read TGTGCCAGCAGCCAAGGGACTAGCTCCTACGAGCGGTACTTC.

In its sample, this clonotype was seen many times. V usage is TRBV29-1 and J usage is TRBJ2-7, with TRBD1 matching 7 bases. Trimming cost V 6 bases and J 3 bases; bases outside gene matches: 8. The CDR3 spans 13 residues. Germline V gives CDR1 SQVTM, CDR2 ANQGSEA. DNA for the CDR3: TGCAGCGTGGAGGACAGGACCCTCTACGAGCAGTACTTC. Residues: CSVEDRTLYEQYF.

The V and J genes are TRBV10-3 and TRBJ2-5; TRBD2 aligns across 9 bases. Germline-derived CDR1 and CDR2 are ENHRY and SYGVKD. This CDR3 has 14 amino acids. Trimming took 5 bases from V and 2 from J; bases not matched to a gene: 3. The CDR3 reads CAISSSGTQETQYF. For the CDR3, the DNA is TGTGCCATCAGTTCTAGCGGGACTCAAGAGACCCAGTACTTC.

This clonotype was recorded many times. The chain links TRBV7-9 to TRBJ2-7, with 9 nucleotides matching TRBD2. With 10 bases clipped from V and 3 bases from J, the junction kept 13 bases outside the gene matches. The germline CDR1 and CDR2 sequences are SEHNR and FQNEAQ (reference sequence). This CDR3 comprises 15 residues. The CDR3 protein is CATQPLAGFVYEQYF. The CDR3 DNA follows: TGTGCCACCCAACCCCTAGCGGGGTTCGTCTACGAGCAGTACTTC.

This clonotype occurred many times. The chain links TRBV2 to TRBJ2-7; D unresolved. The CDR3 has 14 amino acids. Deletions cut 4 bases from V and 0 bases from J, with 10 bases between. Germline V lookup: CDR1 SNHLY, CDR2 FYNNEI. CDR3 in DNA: TGTGCCAGCAGTGGGACGAAGAGCTCCTACGAGCAGTACTTC. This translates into CASSGTKSSYEQYF.

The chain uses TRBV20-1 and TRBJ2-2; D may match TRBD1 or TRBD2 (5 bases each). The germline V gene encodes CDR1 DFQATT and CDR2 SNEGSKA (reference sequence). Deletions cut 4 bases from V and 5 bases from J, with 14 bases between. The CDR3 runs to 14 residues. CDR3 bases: TGCAGTGCTATCCGGGACCCGGGGACCGGGGAGCTGTTTTTT. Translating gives CSAIRDPGTGELFF.

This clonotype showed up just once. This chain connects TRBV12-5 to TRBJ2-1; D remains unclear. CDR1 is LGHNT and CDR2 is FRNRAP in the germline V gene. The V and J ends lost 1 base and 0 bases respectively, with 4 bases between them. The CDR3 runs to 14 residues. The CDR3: CASGLDGSYNEQFF. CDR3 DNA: TGTGCTAGTGGTTTGGACGGCTCCTACAATGAGCAGTTCTTC.

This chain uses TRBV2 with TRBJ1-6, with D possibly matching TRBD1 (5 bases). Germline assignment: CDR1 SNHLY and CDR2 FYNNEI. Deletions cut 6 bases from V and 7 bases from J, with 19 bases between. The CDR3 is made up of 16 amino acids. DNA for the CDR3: TGTGCCAGCAGGAGGGGAGGCGGGGATACAAATTCACCCCTCCACTTT. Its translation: CASRRGGGDTNSPLHF.

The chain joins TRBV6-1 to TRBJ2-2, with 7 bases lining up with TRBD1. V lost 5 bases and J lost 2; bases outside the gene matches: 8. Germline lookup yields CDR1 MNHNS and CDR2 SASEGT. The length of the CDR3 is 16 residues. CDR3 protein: CASSTGQVINTGELFF. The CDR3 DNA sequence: TGTGCCAGCAGTACAGGACAGGTTATCAACACCGGGGAGCTGTTTTTT.

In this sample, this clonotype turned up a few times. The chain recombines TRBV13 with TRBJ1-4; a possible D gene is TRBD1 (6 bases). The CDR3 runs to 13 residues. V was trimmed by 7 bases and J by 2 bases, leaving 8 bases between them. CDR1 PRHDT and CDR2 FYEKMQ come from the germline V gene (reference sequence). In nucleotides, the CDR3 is TGTGCCAGCATCGACAGGACTAATGAAAAACTGTTTTTT. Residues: CASIDRTNEKLFF.

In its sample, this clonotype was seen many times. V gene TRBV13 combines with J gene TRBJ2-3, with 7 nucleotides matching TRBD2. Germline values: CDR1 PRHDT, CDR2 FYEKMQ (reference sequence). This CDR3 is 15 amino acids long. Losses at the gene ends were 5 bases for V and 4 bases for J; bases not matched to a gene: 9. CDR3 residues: CASSKTGGSPDTQYF. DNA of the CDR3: TGTGCCAGCAGCAAGACTGGCGGGAGTCCAGATACGCAGTATTTT.

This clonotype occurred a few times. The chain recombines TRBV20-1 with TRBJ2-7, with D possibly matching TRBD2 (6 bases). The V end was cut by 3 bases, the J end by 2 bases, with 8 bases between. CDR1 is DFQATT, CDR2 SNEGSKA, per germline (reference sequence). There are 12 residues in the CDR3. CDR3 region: CSARGLTYEQYF. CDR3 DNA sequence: TGCAGTGCTAGGGGACTGACCTACGAGCAGTACTTC.

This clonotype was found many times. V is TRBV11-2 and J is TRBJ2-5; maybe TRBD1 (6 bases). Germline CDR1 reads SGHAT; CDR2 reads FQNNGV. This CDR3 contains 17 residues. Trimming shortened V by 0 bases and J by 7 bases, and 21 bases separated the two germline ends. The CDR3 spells CASSLEGGYYIHVTQYF. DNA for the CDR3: TGTGCCAGCAGCTTAGAAGGGGGATATTACATACACGTGACCCAGTACTTC.

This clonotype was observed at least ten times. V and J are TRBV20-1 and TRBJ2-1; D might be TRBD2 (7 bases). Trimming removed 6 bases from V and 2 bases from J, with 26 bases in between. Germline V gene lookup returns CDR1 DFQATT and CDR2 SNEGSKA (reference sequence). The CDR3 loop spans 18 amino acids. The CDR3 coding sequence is TGCAGTGCCAGGCGTGCTATGGGGGCTAGCGGAGCCTACAATGAGCAGTTCTTC. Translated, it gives CSARRAMGASGAYNEQFF.

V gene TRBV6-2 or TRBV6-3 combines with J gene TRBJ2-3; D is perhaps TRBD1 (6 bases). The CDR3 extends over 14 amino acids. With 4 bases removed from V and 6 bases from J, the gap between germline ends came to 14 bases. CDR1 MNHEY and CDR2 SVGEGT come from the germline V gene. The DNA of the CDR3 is TGTGCCAGCAGTTGGAGAACAGGGACCGATACGCAGTATTTT. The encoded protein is CASSWRTGTDTQYF.

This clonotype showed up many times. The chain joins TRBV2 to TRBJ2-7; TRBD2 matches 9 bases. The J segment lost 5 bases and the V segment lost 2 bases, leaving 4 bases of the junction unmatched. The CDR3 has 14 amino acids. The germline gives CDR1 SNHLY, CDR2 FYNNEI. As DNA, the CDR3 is TGTGCCAGCAGTGAATCGGGGACTAGCCACGAGCAGTACTTC. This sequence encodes CASSESGTSHEQYF. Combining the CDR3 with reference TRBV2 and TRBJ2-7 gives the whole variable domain EPEVTQTPSHQVTQMGQEVILRCVPISNHLYFYWYRQILGQKVEFLVSFYNNEISEKSEIFDDQFSVERPDGSNFTLKIRSTKLEDSAMYFCASSESGTSHEQYFGPGTRLTVT.

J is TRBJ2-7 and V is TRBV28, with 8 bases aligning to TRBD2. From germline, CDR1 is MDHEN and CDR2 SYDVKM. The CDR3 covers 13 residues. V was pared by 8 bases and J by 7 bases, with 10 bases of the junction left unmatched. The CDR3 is CASQAGVLGEQYF. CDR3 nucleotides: TGTGCCAGCCAAGCGGGAGTCCTGGGGGAGCAGTACTTC.

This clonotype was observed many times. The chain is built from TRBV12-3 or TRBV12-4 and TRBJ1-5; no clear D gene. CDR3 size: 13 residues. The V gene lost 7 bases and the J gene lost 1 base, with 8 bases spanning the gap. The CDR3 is CASKGGSNQPQHF. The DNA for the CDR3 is TGTGCCAGCAAGGGAGGAAGCAATCAGCCCCAGCATTTT.